These 22 T cell receptor beta chains share one sample of origin, sequenced in a study of tissue T cells after allogeneic stem cell transplantation. The time point is: mouse harvest day 7 after allogeneic transplant. Tail vein injection delivered 10^7 T-cell-depleted bone marrow cells and 10^6 splenic CD5+ T cells. Some clones are missing from TCRdb's copy, which holds only in-frame ones; the method was immunoSEQ multiplex PCR. Of 3,000 to 4,000 clones detected, around 52% appear once; the ten largest clones hold more than 6%. The sample taken for sequencing was gut tissue. The receptors come from a female BALB/c mouse given C57BL/6 T cells with graft-versus-host disease after an allogeneic hematopoietic cell transplant.

A note on this clone: The gene symbols are mouse symbols. The read halts 1 residue ahead of the CDR3 end, with the missing end drawn from the germline J gene. The V call is TRBV12-1, the J call TRBJ2-2, with D perhaps being TRBD1 or TRBD2 (6 bases each). Trimming took 0 bases from V and 4 from J, leaving 8 bases between them. Germline V gene lookup returns CDR1 SGHSN and CDR2 HYEKVE. This CDR3 is 14 amino acids long. The sequenced part of the CDR3 DNA is TGTGCCAGCTCTCTCGGGGGCGGCACCGGGCAGCTCTAC. Translated, it gives CASSLGGGTGQLY. The entire CDR3 protein reads CASSLGGGTGQLYF.

This clone occurred once. Genes here carry mouse names. With the read ending 1 residue before the CDR3 end, the germline J gene is used to fill in that end. The chain uses TRBV26 and TRBJ1-3; no firm D call. This CDR3 is built from 13 residues. Germline V gene data show CDR1 as KGHPV and CDR2 as FQNQEV (reference sequence). The germline V and J ends were trimmed by 3 bases and 0 bases, with 3 bases remaining between them. CDR3 bases read: TGTGCCAGCAGTCTCAGTTCTGGAAATACGCTCTAT. It encodes CASSLSSGNTLY. The whole CDR3 sequence is CASSLSSGNTLYF.

About this clone: The gene symbols are mouse symbols. The CDR3 end falls 1 residue outside the read, so it is completed with the germline J gene. The chain uses TRBV20 and TRBJ2-3; no firm D call. Between the trimmed V and J ends, which lost 0 bases and 0 bases, there was a span of 1 base. The V gene's germline CDR1 is GFQATS and CDR2 STVNSAI. The CDR3 totals 12 residues. The CDR3 here is CGARDSAETLYF. The DNA read from the CDR3 is TGTGGTGCTAGGGATAGTGCAGAAACGCTGTAT.

Details on this clone: Any gene name here is a mouse gene name. With the read ending 1 residue before the CDR3 end, the germline J gene is used to fill in that end. The rearrangement links TRBV19 to TRBJ2-7; 7 positions match TRBD1. The V segment lost 5 bases and the J segment 5 bases; nucleotides outside the gene matches: 4. CDR1 and CDR2 from the germline V gene are FNHDT and SITEND (reference sequence). The CDR3 length is 12 residues. CDR3 loop: CASRIDRDEQYF. The covered CDR3 bases are TGTGCCAGCAGGATTGACAGGGATGAACAGTAC.

On this clone: The gene names given are mouse names. The read falls 1 residue short of the CDR3 end, and the missing part is taken from the germline J gene. The chain recombines TRBV26 with TRBJ2-4; 7 positions match TRBD1. This CDR3 comprises 14 residues. The ends lost 6 bases at V and 2 bases at J; junction bases unmatched: 5. Per germline, CDR1 KGHPV and CDR2 FQNQEV (reference sequence). CDR3 sequence reads: CASSSTGTQNTLYF. CDR3 DNA (partial): TGTGCCAGCAGCTCGACAGGGACTCAAAACACCTTGTAC.

This clone was found a few times. The gene names here belong to mouse. The read comes to an end 1 residue before the CDR3 does, leaving the germline J gene to fill in the end. The V gene is TRBV26, the J gene TRBJ2-5; no reliable D call. This CDR3 is 12 amino acids long. Germline V gene data show CDR1 as KGHPV and CDR2 as FQNQEV (reference sequence). The V and J ends lost 1 base and 3 bases respectively, with 2 bases between them. The CDR3 bases that were read are TGTGCCAGCAGTCTGTGGCAAGACACCCAGTAC. Translated: CASSLWQDTQY. The entire CDR3 protein reads CASSLWQDTQYF. Variable domain in full (rest from reference TRBV26 and TRBJ2-5): NSKVIQTPRYLVKGQGQKAKMRCIPEKGHPVVFWYQQNKNNEFKFLINFQNQEVLQQIDMTEKRFSAECPSNSPCSLEIQSSEAGDSALYLCASSLWQDTQYFGPGTRLLVL.

With regard to this clone: Germline and genes here are mouse. The read halts 1 residue ahead of the CDR3 end, with the missing end drawn from the germline J gene. V is TRBV20 and J is TRBJ1-1; 10 nucleotides agree with TRBD1. CDR1 and CDR2 (germline): GFQATS, STVNSAI. The CDR3 sequence is 12 residues long. The ends lost 1 base at V and 10 bases at J; junction bases unmatched: 3. The CDR3 bases that were read are TGTGGTGCTAGGGTCGACAGGGGGCTAGTCTTC. It translates to CGARVDRGLVF. The complete CDR3 sequence is CGARVDRGLVFF. Using reference TRBV20 and TRBJ1-1 for the parts outside the CDR3, the full variable domain is GALVYQYPRRTICKSGTSMRMECQAVGFQATSVAWYRQSPQKTFELIALSTVNSAIKYEQNFTQEKFPISHPNLSFSSMTVLNAYLEDRGLYLCGARVDRGLVFFGKGTRLTVV.

Note on this clone: Each gene name is a mouse one. The read ends 1 residue early relative to the CDR3; the germline J gene fills the gap. V and J are TRBV26 and TRBJ2-3; TRBD2 matches at 9 bases. The ends lost 2 bases at V and 0 bases at J; junction bases unmatched: 0. The CDR3 totals 15 residues. The germline V gene encodes CDR1 KGHPV and CDR2 FQNQEV (reference sequence). CDR3 sequence: CASSLGLGSAETLYF. The DNA read from the CDR3 is TGTGCCAGCAGTCTGGGACTGGGGAGTGCAGAAACGCTGTAT.

As regards this clone: Any gene name here is a mouse gene name. The read ends 1 residue shy of where the CDR3 ends; the end is completed using the germline J gene. The chain recombines TRBV12-1 with TRBJ2-5, with TRBD2 matching 12 bases. There are 16 residues in the CDR3. V lost 0 bases and J lost 1; bases outside the gene matches: 1. In germline, CDR1 is SGHSN, CDR2 HYEKVE. The CDR3 loop is CASSLDWGGDQDTQYF. Incomplete CDR3 DNA: TGTGCCAGCTCTCTCGACTGGGGGGGCGACCAAGACACCCAGTAC.

Comment on this clone: The gene symbols are mouse symbols. Read sequence stops 1 residue before the CDR3 end, and the germline J gene provides the missing end. The J gene is TRBJ1-1, the V gene TRBV1, with a weak D call TRBD1 (5 bases). CDR1 is NSQYPW and CDR2 is LRSPGD in the germline V gene (reference sequence). This CDR3 region has 13 residues. V lost 3 bases and J lost 3, with 8 bases in between. The sequenced CDR3 bases are TGCACCTGCAGTGCCGGACAATACACAGAAGTCTTC. Encoded protein: CTCSAGQYTEVF. The whole CDR3 sequence is CTCSAGQYTEVFF. Full variable domain (rest looked up from reference TRBV1 and TRBJ1-1): VTLLEQNPRWRLVPRGQAVNLRCILKNSQYPWMSWYQQDLQKQLQWLFTLRSPGDKEVKSLPGADYLATRVTDTELRLQVANMSQGRTLYCTCSAGQYTEVFFGKGTRLTVV.

This clone has a handful of counts. Mouse germline and gene names are used. The CDR3 is cut off 1 residue early in the read; its end comes from the germline J gene. The chain combines TRBV29 with TRBJ1-5; TRBD1 might be the D (6 bases). There are 14 residues in the CDR3. V gave up 5 bases and J gave up 0 bases, with 8 bases separating them. Per germline, CDR1 MSHET and CDR2 SYDVDS. The CDR3 sequence: CASSKDSNNQAPLF. The DNA read from the CDR3 is TGTGCTAGCAGTAAGGACAGTAACAACCAGGCTCCGCTT.

Regarding this clone: Mouse germline and gene names are used. From the germline J gene comes the end of the CDR3, since the read stops 1 residue before it. The V gene is TRBV13-2, the J gene TRBJ1-2, with TRBD1 identical over 8 bases. The CDR3 spans 13 residues. The V segment lost 3 bases and the J segment 6 bases; nucleotides outside the gene matches: 4. The germline V gene encodes CDR1 NNHNN and CDR2 SYGAGS (reference sequence). CDR3 DNA, as far as it was read: TGTGCCAGCGGTGGCCGGACAGGGACCGACTACACC. It translates to CASGGRTGTDYT. In full, the CDR3 is CASGGRTGTDYTF.

With regard to this clone: The gene names here belong to mouse. The CDR3 is cut off 1 residue early in the read; its end comes from the germline J gene. V gene TRBV3 combines with J gene TRBJ2-3; 9 bases are a match to TRBD2. CDR1 is SNHLY and CDR2 is FYNGKV in the germline V gene (reference sequence). The CDR3 has 16 residues. V gave up 2 bases and J gave up 0 bases; unmatched junction bases: 3. The part of the CDR3 DNA that was read is TGTGCCAGCAGCTTACTGGGGGGGTCTAGTGCAGAAACGCTGTAT. Translation gives CASSLLGGSSAETLY. The full CDR3 sequence reads CASSLLGGSSAETLYF.

This clone was picked up a small number of times. The genes and germline here are from mouse. From the germline J gene comes the end of the CDR3, since the read stops 1 residue before it. V and J are TRBV19 and TRBJ2-4, with TRBD2 identical over 8 bases. Germline V gives CDR1 FNHDT, CDR2 SITEND (reference sequence). The trim removed 2 bases at V and 1 base at J, leaving 3 bases unmatched. The CDR3 totals 15 residues. CDR3 sequence: CASSIWGAGQNTLYF. Incomplete CDR3 DNA: TGTGCCAGCAGTATCTGGGGGGCGGGTCAAAACACCTTGTAC.

This clone was detected only a few times. Mouse gene names apply. Read data end 1 residue before the CDR3 end; the end is taken from the germline J gene. The V call is TRBV16, the J call TRBJ2-7; tentatively, D is TRBD2 (7 bases). CDR3 size: 13 residues. V was pared by 3 bases and J by 7 bases, with 13 bases between. Germline CDR1 SGHSA, CDR2 FRNQAP. Partial CDR3 DNA: TGTGCAAGCAGCTTCTGGGGGCGCGGGGAACAGTAC. Translation: CASSFWGRGEQY. The whole CDR3 protein reads CASSFWGRGEQYF.

Details on this clone: Gene names and germline match the mouse. The DNA ends 1 residue before the CDR3 does, and the rest of the CDR3 is filled in from the germline J gene. This chain uses TRBV12-2 with TRBJ1-6, with 12 positions matching TRBD1. TRBJ1-6 is noted as an ORF with a role that remains uncertain. Trimming cost V 4 bases and J 7 bases; bases outside gene matches: 7. This CDR3 has 16 residues. CDR1 is SGHLS, CDR2 HYDKME, per germline. The CDR3 region is CASSSGTGGGNSPLYF. CDR3 bases read: TGTGCCAGCTCGTCCGGGACAGGGGGCGGGAATTCGCCCCTCTAC.

To note about this clone: Genes and germline come from the mouse. From the germline J gene comes the end of the CDR3, since the read stops 1 residue before it. This sequence joins TRBV12-1 and TRBJ1-2, with 9 bases fitting TRBD1. The germline CDR1 and CDR2 sequences are SGHSN and HYEKVE. V was pared by 2 bases and J by 2 bases, with 5 bases of the junction left unmatched. CDR3 size: 15 residues. The CDR3 region is CASSPWTGVNSDYTF. The DNA read from the CDR3 is TGTGCCAGCTCTCCCTGGACAGGGGTCAACTCCGACTACACC.

Details on this clone: Gene names are the mouse ones. The read is 1 residue too short to cover the CDR3 end, so that end is filled in from the germline J gene. The chain uses TRBV13-2 and TRBJ2-5; 7 bases agree with TRBD2. The CDR3 is 16 amino acids. Germline lookup yields CDR1 NNHNN and CDR2 SYGAGS (reference sequence). Losses at the gene ends were 2 bases for V and 0 bases for J; bases not matched to a gene: 6. CDR3 DNA, as far as it was read: TGTGCCAGCGGTGAGGGGGGGGGTCTTAACCAAGACACCCAGTAC. This encodes CASGEGGGLNQDTQY. The complete CDR3 reads CASGEGGGLNQDTQYF.

As regards this clone: Gene names are mouse gene names. The observed sequence ends 1 residue before the CDR3 terminus, with the missing tail filled in from the germline J gene. The gene calls are TRBV5 and TRBJ1-4, with 7 bases matching TRBD1. Germline V gene lookup returns CDR1 LGHNA and CDR2 YNLKQL (reference sequence). V lost 4 bases to trimming and J lost 0 bases; unmatched junction nucleotides: 2. The CDR3 length is 15 residues. Partial CDR3 DNA: TGTGCCAGCAGCCCCGGGACAGTTTCCAACGAAAGATTATTT. Translating gives CASSPGTVSNERLF. The entire CDR3 protein is CASSPGTVSNERLFF.

As concerns this clone: These gene names are mouse names. From the germline J gene comes the end of the CDR3, since the read stops 1 residue before it. The chain is built from TRBV16 and TRBJ2-7; 10 nucleotides match TRBD2. Per the germline V gene, CDR1 is SGHSA and CDR2 is FRNQAP. The CDR3 totals 13 residues. V lost 8 bases and J lost 2; bases outside the gene matches: 3. The CDR3 reads CASSDWGTYEQYF. The part of the CDR3 DNA that was read is TGTGCAAGCTCGGACTGGGGGACCTATGAACAGTAC.

Turning to this clone: Each gene name is a mouse one. The missing CDR3 end, 1 residue past where the read stops, is filled in from the germline J gene. V and J are TRBV23 and TRBJ2-4; no check of the table's D call, TRBD1, against the DNA was made. This CDR3 spans 15 amino acids. CDR1 KGHTA and CDR2 FQNQQP come from the germline V gene. CDR3 DNA (partial): TGCTCCAGCAGTCAGGACAGCCCTAGTCAAAACACCTTGTAC. This sequence encodes CSSSQDSPSQNTLY. In full, the CDR3 reads CSSSQDSPSQNTLYF.

About this clone itself: These gene names are mouse names. The read falls 1 residue short of the CDR3 end, and the missing part is taken from the germline J gene. V gene TRBV13-1 combines with J gene TRBJ2-3, with a weak D call TRBD2 (7 bases). The CDR3 is 15 residues long. Germline V gene data show CDR1 as NSHNY and CDR2 as SYGAGN. V lost 7 bases, J lost 0 bases, and 15 bases lay in between. The CDR3 bases that were read are TGTGCCAGCCACACGGGGGGCCTTAGTGCAGAAACGCTGTAT. It encodes CASHTGGLSAETLY. The whole CDR3 sequence is CASHTGGLSAETLYF.